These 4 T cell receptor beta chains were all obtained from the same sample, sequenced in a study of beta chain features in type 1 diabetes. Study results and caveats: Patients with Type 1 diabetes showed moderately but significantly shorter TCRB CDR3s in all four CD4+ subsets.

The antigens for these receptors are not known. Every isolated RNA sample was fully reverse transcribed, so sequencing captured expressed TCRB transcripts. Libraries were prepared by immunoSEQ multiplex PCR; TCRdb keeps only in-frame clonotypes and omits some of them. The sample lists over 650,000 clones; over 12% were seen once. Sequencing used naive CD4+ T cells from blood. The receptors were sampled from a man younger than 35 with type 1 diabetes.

The CDR3: CSVQGLATDTQYF. The CDR3 coding sequence is TGCAGCGTTCAGGGACTAGCGACAGATACGCAGTATTTT. V and J are TRBV29-1 and TRBJ2-3; 10 nucleotides align to TRBD2. CDR3 length: 13 residues. Germline assignment: CDR1 SQVTM and CDR2 ANQGSEA. With V trimmed by 5 bases and J by 3 bases, 2 bases remained unmatched.

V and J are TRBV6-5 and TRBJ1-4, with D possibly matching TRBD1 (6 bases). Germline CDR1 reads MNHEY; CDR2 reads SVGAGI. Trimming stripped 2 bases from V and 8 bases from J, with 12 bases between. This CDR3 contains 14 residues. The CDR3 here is CASSYGAGVEKLFF. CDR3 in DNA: TGTGCCAGCAGTTACGGGGCAGGGGTGGAAAAACTGTTTTTT.

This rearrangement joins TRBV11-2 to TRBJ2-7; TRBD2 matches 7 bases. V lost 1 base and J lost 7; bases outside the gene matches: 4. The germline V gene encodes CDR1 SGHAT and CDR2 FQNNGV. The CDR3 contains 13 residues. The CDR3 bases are TGTGCCAGCAGCTTAGTGGCCGGGAGGGAGCAGTACTTC. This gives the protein CASSLVAGREQYF.

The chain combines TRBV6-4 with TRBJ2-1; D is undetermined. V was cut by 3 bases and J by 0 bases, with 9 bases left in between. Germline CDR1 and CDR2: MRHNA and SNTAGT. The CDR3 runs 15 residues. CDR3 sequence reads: CASSEGSVSYNEQFF. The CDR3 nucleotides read TGTGCCAGCAGTGAGGGGTCAGTCTCCTACAATGAGCAGTTCTTC.